This record concerns one T cell receptor (beta chain) sequence. Authors' methods: Amplification of reference gene primers was used by the study to estimate nucleated cell counts. Clones were sequenced by immunoSEQ multiplex PCR, and TCRdb holds only the in-frame ones, with some missing. V, J and clone size are those of that table, while D and trimming were read from the DNA. The table includes tens of thousands of clones, 75% to 85% detected once. These data are taken from a study of blood T cell repertoires in COVID-19. Whole-study context: Donors in the United States, Italy and Spain gave samples during acute or convalescent COVID-19. In each case, the material was cDNA or gDNA derived from T cells, B-cell-depleted T cells, or PBMCs.

Germline V CDR1 and CDR2: SGDLS, YYNGEE. The CDR3 has 15 residues. The junction had 11 bases not matched to a gene; V was cut back by 4 bases and J by 8 bases. What was sequenced was peripheral blood. The clonotype originates from a human donor with acute or convalescent COVID-19. The donor label of this sample is uncertain. The rearrangement uses TRBV9 and TRBJ1-4, with 7 bases that match TRBD1. This chain's CDR3 is CASSPGQDLREKLFF. Written as DNA, the CDR3 is TGTGCCAGCAGCCCCGGACAGGATCTACGGGAAAAACTGTTTTTT.